This T cell receptor beta chain originates from a study of PD-1 blockade in classical Hodgkin lymphoma. Across the study: Intravenous delivery of nivolumab at 3 mg/kg to patients occurred every 2 weeks. General study findings and limits: Newly diagnosed patients reportedly had lower baseline TCR diversity than healthy donors. Prior to therapy, complete responders displayed diversity much like that of newly diagnosed patients.

Time point described: cycle 4 day 1 (C4D1), after less than 7 weeks of nivolumab. Autologous stem cell transplantation was followed by relapse in every patient, and brentuximab vedotin exposure varied. Data came from immunoSEQ multiplex PCR; TCRdb stores just in-frame clones and leaves some out. The sample gives approximately 65,000 clones, 91% of which show up once; 10% is in the top ten. About this clone itself: Its target is not known.

Specimen: peripheral blood mononuclear cells (PBMCs), collected before the fourth cycle of nivolumab. The clonotype was recovered from a human donor with classical Hodgkin lymphoma.

CDR3 coding DNA: TGCGCCACGAAAGGACAGGGGGAAAAAGGGTTCAATGAGCAGTTCTTC. This sequence encodes CATKGQGEKGFNEQFF. V and J are TRBV5-1 and TRBJ2-1, with 10 bases that match TRBD1. Per germline, CDR1 SGHRS and CDR2 YFSETQ. The trim removed 9 bases at V and 6 bases at J, leaving 15 bases unmatched. The CDR3 runs to 16 residues.